The 25 T cell receptor beta chains presented below share a single source sample, sequenced in a study of blood T cell repertoires in COVID-19. Only in-frame clones appear in the TCRdb table, and some are missing; sequencing was by immunoSEQ multiplex PCR. The sample yields 75,000 to 90,000 clones, 88% seen once. Sequencing used peripheral blood. These receptors were taken from a man older than 75 with acute or convalescent COVID-19.

V and J are TRBV24-1 and TRBJ2-3, with TRBD1 matching 7 bases. Germline CDR1 KGHDR, CDR2 SFDVKD. This CDR3 contains 14 residues. Trimming removed 5 bases from V and 5 bases from J; junction bases left unmatched: 6. CDR3 residues: CATSAPTGEDTQYF. The CDR3 region has the DNA TGTGCCACCAGTGCCCCTACAGGGGAAGATACGCAGTATTTT.

This clone showed up just once. The rearrangement links TRBV2 to TRBJ2-4; 7 bases align to TRBD2. CDR3 length: 16 residues. Germline values: CDR1 SNHLY, CDR2 FYNNEI. The J segment lost 0 bases and the V segment lost 1 base, leaving 3 bases of the junction unmatched. The CDR3 nucleotides are TGTGCCAGCAGTGAAGGCGGGGGACTAGCCAAAAACATTCAGTACTTC. It codes for CASSEGGGLAKNIQYF.

This rearrangement joins TRBV7-9 to TRBJ1-1; 8 nucleotides line up with TRBD1. CDR3 length equals 14 residues. Looked up from germline, CDR1 is SEHNR and CDR2 is FQNEAQ (reference sequence). With 4 bases clipped from V and 6 bases from J, the junction kept 7 bases outside the gene matches. The CDR3 is CASSSVTGEAEAFF. The DNA of the CDR3 is TGTGCCAGCAGCTCCGTGACAGGGGAGGCTGAAGCTTTCTTT.

The genes are TRBV5-1 and TRBJ2-7; TRBD1 agrees at 8 bases. CDR1 is SGHRS and CDR2 is YFSETQ in the germline V gene. V was pared by 4 bases and J by 3 bases, with 12 bases of the junction left unmatched. The CDR3 covers 16 residues. CDR3 DNA sequence: TGCGCCAGCAGCCCAGGTGATACCGGGACAGGCTACGAGCAGTACTTC. The encoded protein is CASSPGDTGTGYEQYF.

The chain joins TRBV5-1 to TRBJ2-5; D may be TRBD2 (6 bases). CDR3 length: 14 residues. Trimming removed 5 bases from V and 5 bases from J, with 16 bases in between. Germline lookup yields CDR1 SGHRS and CDR2 YFSETQ. CDR3 loop: CASSGGGSGETQYF. The DNA for the CDR3 is TGCGCCAGCAGTGGGGGAGGATCGGGGGAGACCCAGTACTTC.

The V gene is TRBV28, the J gene TRBJ1-6; D gene ambiguous. V lost 5 bases, J lost 9 bases, and 14 bases lay in between. The CDR3 extends over 14 amino acids. In germline, CDR1 is MDHEN, CDR2 SYDVKM. The CDR3 spells CASSGGLWGSPLHF. For the CDR3, the DNA is TGTGCCAGCAGTGGAGGGTTGTGGGGTTCACCCCTCCACTTT.

In the case of this clone: The sample has other DNA sequences that encode this CDR3 too. The chain carries TRBV27 and TRBJ2-7, with 8 bases aligning to TRBD2. The CDR3 is 13 amino acids. The germline V gene encodes CDR1 MNHEY and CDR2 SMNVEV (reference sequence). The J segment lost 3 bases and the V segment lost 6 bases, leaving 4 bases of the junction unmatched. The CDR3 protein is CASSSGTSYEQYF. For the CDR3, the DNA is TGTGCCAGCAGCTCCGGGACTAGCTACGAGCAGTACTTC.

V and J are TRBV7-2 and TRBJ2-3; 7 nucleotides line up with TRBD2. Per the germline V gene, CDR1 is SGHTA and CDR2 is FQGNSA. J lost 0 bases, V lost 2 bases, and 11 bases had no gene match. The CDR3 runs to 18 residues. The CDR3 DNA reads as TGTGCCAGCAGCTTATACCACGGGGAGCGGGGAAGCACAGATACGCAGTATTTT. Protein sequence: CASSLYHGERGSTDTQYF.

This clone appeared a few times. The rearrangement uses TRBV5-1 and TRBJ1-1, with D hard to call. This CDR3 has 13 amino acids. V was trimmed by 1 base and J by 5 bases, leaving 9 bases between them. CDR1 and CDR2 from the germline V gene are SGHRS and YFSETQ. The CDR3: CASSLLGNTEAFF. CDR3 nucleotide sequence: TGCGCCAGCAGCTTGCTAGGTAATACTGAAGCTTTCTTT.

V is TRBV9 and J is TRBJ1-6, with TRBD1 matching 12 bases. The J segment lost 7 bases and the V segment lost 4 bases, leaving 6 bases of the junction unmatched. Germline values: CDR1 SGDLS, CDR2 YYNGEE. CDR3 length: 16 amino acids. The CDR3 reads CASSRDRGLENSPLHF. The CDR3 DNA reads as TGTGCCAGCAGCAGGGACAGGGGGCTCGAAAATTCACCCCTCCACTTT.

The genes are TRBV7-2 and TRBJ1-3, with 7 nucleotides matching TRBD1. J lost 4 bases, V lost 6 bases, and 6 bases had no gene match. CDR3 length: 14 residues. Germline V gene data show CDR1 as SGHTA and CDR2 as FQGNSA. The DNA for the CDR3 is TGTGCCAGCAGATCCCAGGGGGACGGAAACACCATATATTTT. The encoded protein is CASRSQGDGNTIYF.

V usage is TRBV9 and J usage is TRBJ2-2, with 14 bases fitting TRBD2. The junction had 12 bases not matched to a gene; V was cut back by 0 bases and J by 8 bases. CDR3 length equals 19 residues. In germline, CDR1 is SGDLS, CDR2 YYNGEE. CDR3 amino acids: CASSVERLAGGPFGGELFF. The DNA for the CDR3 is TGTGCCAGCAGCGTAGAGAGACTAGCGGGAGGGCCTTTTGGAGGGGAGCTGTTTTTT. The complete variable domain, with remaining parts taken from reference TRBV9 and TRBJ2-2, reads DSGVTQTPKHLITATGQRVTLRCSPRSGDLSVYWYQQSLDQGLQFLIQYYNGEERAKGNILERFSAQQFPDLHSELNLSSLELGDSALYFCASSVERLAGGPFGGELFFGEGSRLTVL.

This clone was seen just once. CDR3 coding DNA: TGTGCCAGCAGCTTAGGCAACAGGGGGGACTATGGCTACACCTTC. Translated: CASSLGNRGDYGYTF. This chain links TRBV7-9 with TRBJ1-2; 8 nucleotides line up with TRBD1. V was pared by 1 base and J by 3 bases, with 4 bases of the junction left unmatched. Germline values: CDR1 SEHNR, CDR2 FQNEAQ (reference sequence). The CDR3 runs to 15 residues.

The chain has TRBV7-2 and TRBJ2-7; 8 nucleotides line up with TRBD1. Germline values: CDR1 SGHTA, CDR2 FQGNSA. The CDR3 is 14 residues long. Unmatched junction bases numbered 3, after V lost 1 base and J lost 4 bases. Here the CDR3 DNA reads TGTGCCAGCAGCTTAGGCAGGGGGCGGTACGAGCAGTACTTC. Translation: CASSLGRGRYEQYF. Full variable domain (rest looked up from reference TRBV7-2 and TRBJ2-7): GAGVSQSPSNKVTEKGKDVELRCDPISGHTALYWYRQSLGQGLEFLIYFQGNSAPDKSGLPSDRFSAERTGGSVSTLTIQRTQQEDSAVYLCASSLGRGRYEQYFGPGTRLTVT.

The J gene is TRBJ2-5, the V gene TRBV18; the D gene is possibly TRBD2 (6 bases). CDR3 length: 17 residues. V gave up 1 base and J gave up 0 bases, with 15 bases separating them. Germline V gene sequence: CDR1 KGHSH, CDR2 LQKENI. CDR3 bases: TGTGCCAGCTCACCACGGATGGGGACGGGGGACCAAGAGACCCAGTACTTC. Translating gives CASSPRMGTGDQETQYF.

The V and J genes are TRBV7-7 and TRBJ2-3; D is unclear. The V end was cut by 5 bases, the J end by 2 bases, with 11 bases between. There are 14 residues in the CDR3. The germline gives CDR1 SSHAT, CDR2 FNYEAQ (reference sequence). The CDR3 region is CASSPGGPTDTQYF. CDR3 DNA: TGTGCCAGCAGCCCCGGCGGTCCCACAGATACGCAGTATTTT.

The DNA for the CDR3 is TGTGCCAGTAGTATAAACAGGGGGCGTTTAAGCAATCAGCCCCAGCATTTT. Its translation: CASSINRGRLSNQPQHF. The chain couples TRBV19 to TRBJ1-5, with 9 nucleotides matching TRBD1. The CDR3 spans 17 residues. Germline lookup yields CDR1 LNHDA and CDR2 SQIVND (reference sequence). With 2 bases clipped from V and 1 base from J, the junction kept 6 bases outside the gene matches.

In its sample, this clone was seen a few times. The chain has TRBV7-8 and TRBJ1-1; weak D call: TRBD1 (6 bases). This CDR3 comprises 11 residues. Germline CDR1 SGHVS, CDR2 FQNEAQ. Trimming cost V 5 bases and J 8 bases, with 9 bases left between them. The CDR3 sequence is CASSVDREAFF. The CDR3 DNA reads as TGTGCCAGCAGCGTTGACAGGGAAGCTTTCTTT.

The chain is built from TRBV24-1 and TRBJ2-5; possible D gene TRBD2, 8 bases. The V and J ends lost 7 bases and 3 bases respectively, with 17 bases between them. Per the germline V gene, CDR1 is KGHDR and CDR2 is SFDVKD. The CDR3 consists of 15 residues. DNA for the CDR3: TGTGCCACCAGCCCCGGGAGGGGGCGCGAAGAGACCCAGTACTTC. As protein: CATSPGRGREETQYF.

This clone was seen only once. The chain recombines TRBV6-5 with TRBJ1-3, with D hard to call. Trimming pared 6 bases from V and 2 bases from J, leaving 14 bases between. Germline CDR1 reads MNHEY; CDR2 reads SVGAGI. The CDR3 loop spans 15 amino acids. In DNA form, the CDR3 reads TGTGCCAGCAGCGAGTACCATGTGCCTGGAAACACCATATATTTT. Amino acid sequence: CASSEYHVPGNTIYF.

This clone was counted a few times. The chain employs TRBV7-9 and TRBJ2-7; 11 nucleotides align to TRBD2. Germline V gene lookup returns CDR1 SEHNR and CDR2 FQNEAQ (reference sequence). V dropped 5 bases and J dropped 5; count of bases not matched to a gene: 8. This CDR3 has 15 residues. DNA for the CDR3: TGTGCCAGCAGCAAGCTAGCGGGAGGACTGAACGAGCAGTACTTC. Translated, it gives CASSKLAGGLNEQYF.

This chain links TRBV19 with TRBJ1-1; D perhaps matches TRBD1 (6 bases). Trimming stripped 2 bases from V and 6 bases from J, with 10 bases between. Germline V CDR1 and CDR2: LNHDA, SQIVND (reference sequence). The CDR3 is made up of 13 amino acids. CDR3 coding DNA: TGTGCCAGTAGTATAAAGGGGGTCGCTGAAGCTTTCTTT. The encoded protein is CASSIKGVAEAFF.

The J gene is TRBJ2-5, the V gene TRBV2, with a tentative D call TRBD2 (6 bases). The CDR3 length is 12 residues. Between the trimmed V and J ends, which lost 6 bases and 2 bases, there was a span of 7 bases. Per germline, CDR1 SNHLY and CDR2 FYNNEI. This CDR3 is CASSGSQETQYF. CDR3 nucleotide sequence: TGTGCCAGCAGCGGGAGTCAAGAGACCCAGTACTTC.

The rearrangement links TRBV20-1 to TRBJ2-7; D gene uncertain. V lost 4 bases, J lost 2 bases, and 9 bases lay in between. The CDR3 is 12 amino acids. Germline CDR1 DFQATT, CDR2 SNEGSKA (reference sequence). As DNA, the CDR3 is TGCAGTGCTACTGACACGGCCTACGAGCAGTACTTC. Its translation: CSATDTAYEQYF.

In its sample, this clone was seen a few times. The CDR3 region has the DNA TGTGCCAGCAGCCCGACTAGCGGGGCCTACAATGAGCAGTTCTTC. Encoded protein: CASSPTSGAYNEQFF. The rearrangement uses TRBV7-9 and TRBJ2-1, with 11 positions matching TRBD2. Germline V CDR1 and CDR2: SEHNR, FQNEAQ (reference sequence). The CDR3 is 15 residues long. Germline trimming cut 5 bases from V and 2 bases from J; bases unmatched to any gene: 2.